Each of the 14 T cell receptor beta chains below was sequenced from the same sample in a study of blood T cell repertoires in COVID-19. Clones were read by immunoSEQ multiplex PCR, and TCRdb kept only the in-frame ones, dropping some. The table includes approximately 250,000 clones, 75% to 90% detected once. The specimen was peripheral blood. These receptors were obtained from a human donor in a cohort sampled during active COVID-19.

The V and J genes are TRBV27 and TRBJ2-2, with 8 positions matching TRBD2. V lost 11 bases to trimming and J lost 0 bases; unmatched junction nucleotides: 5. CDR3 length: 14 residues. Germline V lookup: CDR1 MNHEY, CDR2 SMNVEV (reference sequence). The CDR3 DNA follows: TGTGCCGAGGGGCGGGGGGCGAACACCGGGGAGCTGTTTTTT. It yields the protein CAEGRGANTGELFF.

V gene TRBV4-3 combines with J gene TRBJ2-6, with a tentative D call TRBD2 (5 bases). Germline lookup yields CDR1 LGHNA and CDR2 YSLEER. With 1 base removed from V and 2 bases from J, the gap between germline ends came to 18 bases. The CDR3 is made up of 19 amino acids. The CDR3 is CASSQADARVVPGANVLTF. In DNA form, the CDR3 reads TGCGCCAGCAGCCAAGCCGACGCGAGGGTCGTGCCTGGGGCCAACGTCCTGACTTTC.

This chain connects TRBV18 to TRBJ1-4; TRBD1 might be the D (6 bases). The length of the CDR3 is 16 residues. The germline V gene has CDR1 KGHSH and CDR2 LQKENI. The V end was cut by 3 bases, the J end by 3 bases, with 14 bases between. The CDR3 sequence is CASSPAGATANEKLFF. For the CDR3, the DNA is TGTGCCAGCTCACCGGCAGGGGCGACGGCTAATGAAAAACTGTTTTTT.

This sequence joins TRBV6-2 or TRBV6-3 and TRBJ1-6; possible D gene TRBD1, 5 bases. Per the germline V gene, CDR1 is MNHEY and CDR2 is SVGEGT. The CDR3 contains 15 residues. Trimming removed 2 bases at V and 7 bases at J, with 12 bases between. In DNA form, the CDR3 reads TGTGCCAGCAGTTACCCGGCGGGACGGAATTCACCCCTCCACTTT. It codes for CASSYPAGRNSPLHF.

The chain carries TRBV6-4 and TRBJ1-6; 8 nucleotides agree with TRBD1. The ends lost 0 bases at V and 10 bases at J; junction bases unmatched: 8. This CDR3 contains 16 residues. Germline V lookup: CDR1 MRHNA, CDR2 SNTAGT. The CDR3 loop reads CASSDSSQGAGSPLHF. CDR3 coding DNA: TGTGCCAGCAGTGACTCTTCCCAGGGGGCTGGGTCACCCCTCCACTTT.

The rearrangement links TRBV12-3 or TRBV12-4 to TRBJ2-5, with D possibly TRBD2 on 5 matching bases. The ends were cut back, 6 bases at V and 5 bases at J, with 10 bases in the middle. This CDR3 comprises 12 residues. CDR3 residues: CASSPPGETQYF. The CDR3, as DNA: TGTGCCAGCAGCCCCCCGGGGGAGACCCAGTACTTC.

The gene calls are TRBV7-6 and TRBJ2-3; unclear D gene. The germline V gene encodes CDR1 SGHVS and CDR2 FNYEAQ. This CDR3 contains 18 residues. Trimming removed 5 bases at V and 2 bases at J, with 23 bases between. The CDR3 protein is CASSRSLSLVAPTDTQYF. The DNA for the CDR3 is TGTGCCAGCAGCCGGTCCCTTTCTCTAGTCGCACCCACAGATACGCAGTATTTT.

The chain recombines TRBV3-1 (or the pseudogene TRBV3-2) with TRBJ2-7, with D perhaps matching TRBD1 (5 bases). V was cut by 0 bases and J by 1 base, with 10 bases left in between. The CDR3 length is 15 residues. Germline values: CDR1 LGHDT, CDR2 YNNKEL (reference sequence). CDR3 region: CASSQDVSGSYEQYF. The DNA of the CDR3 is TGTGCCAGCAGCCAAGATGTCTCAGGGTCCTACGAGCAGTACTTC.

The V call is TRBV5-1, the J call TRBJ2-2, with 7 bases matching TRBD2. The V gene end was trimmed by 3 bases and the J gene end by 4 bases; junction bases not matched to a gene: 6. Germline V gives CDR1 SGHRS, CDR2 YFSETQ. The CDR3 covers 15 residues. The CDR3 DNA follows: TGCGCCAGCAGCTCGACTAGCCGGGGCACCGGGGAGCTGTTTTTT. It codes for CASSSTSRGTGELFF.

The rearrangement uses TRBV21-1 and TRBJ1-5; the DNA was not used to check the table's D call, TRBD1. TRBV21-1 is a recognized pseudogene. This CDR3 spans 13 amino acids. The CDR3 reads CASRGTDDQPQHF. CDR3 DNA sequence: TGTGCCAGCAGAGGGACAGATGATCAGCCCCAGCATTTT.

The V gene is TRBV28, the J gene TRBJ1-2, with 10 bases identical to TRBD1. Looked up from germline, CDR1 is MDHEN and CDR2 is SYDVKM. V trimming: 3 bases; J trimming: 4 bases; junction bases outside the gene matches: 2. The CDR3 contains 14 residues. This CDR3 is CASSLTGGSYGYTF. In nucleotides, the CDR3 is TGTGCCAGCAGTTTGACAGGGGGCTCCTATGGCTACACCTTC.

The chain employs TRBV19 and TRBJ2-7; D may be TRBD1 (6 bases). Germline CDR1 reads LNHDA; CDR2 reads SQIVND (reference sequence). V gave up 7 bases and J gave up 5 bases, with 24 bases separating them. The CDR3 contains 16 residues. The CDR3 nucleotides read TGTGCCAGTACCCTGGGGGCAGAGGGCGAAGGGGACGAGCAGTACTTC. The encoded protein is CASTLGAEGEGDEQYF.

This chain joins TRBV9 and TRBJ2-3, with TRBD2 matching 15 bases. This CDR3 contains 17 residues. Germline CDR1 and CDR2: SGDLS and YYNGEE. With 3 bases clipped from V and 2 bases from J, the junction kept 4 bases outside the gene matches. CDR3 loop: CASSEGLAGGPTDTQYF. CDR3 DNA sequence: TGTGCCAGCAGCGAGGGACTAGCGGGAGGCCCCACAGATACGCAGTATTTT.

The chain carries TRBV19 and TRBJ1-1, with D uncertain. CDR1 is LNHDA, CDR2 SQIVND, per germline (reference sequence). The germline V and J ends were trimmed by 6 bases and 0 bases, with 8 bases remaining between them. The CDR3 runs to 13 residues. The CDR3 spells CASSEALNTEAFF. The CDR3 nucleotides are TGTGCCAGTAGCGAGGCCCTGAACACTGAAGCTTTCTTT. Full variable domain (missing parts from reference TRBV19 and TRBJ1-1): DGGITQSPKYLFRKEGQNVTLSCEQNLNHDAMYWYRQDPGQGLRLIYYSQIVNDFQKGDIAEGYSVSREKKESFPLTVTSAQKNPTAFYLCASSEALNTEAFFGQGTRLTVV.